This T cell receptor (beta chain) was profiled in a study of control samples from healthy donors and cancer patients. Sequencing was performed with immunoSEQ multiplex PCR; in TCRdb, only in-frame clones are kept and a portion is missing. The data contain just under 150,000 clones, approximately 91% of them singletons. Unmatched junction bases numbered 4, after V lost 6 bases and J lost 6 bases. The germline CDR1 and CDR2 sequences are MNHEY and SVGAGI. The CDR3 is 15 amino acids. The V call is TRBV6-5, the J call TRBJ2-2, with 13 bases fitting TRBD2. The sequenced material came from blood. The receptor comes from a man aged 25-40 years in good health. The CDR3 here is CASRGTSGASGELFF. CDR3 nucleotide sequence: TGTGCCAGCAGGGGGACTAGCGGGGCCTCCGGGGAGCTGTTTTTT.